This entry lists 17 T cell receptor beta chains sequenced from one sample in a study of early T cells in non-severe SARS-CoV-2 infection. TCRdb itself ran the 5' RACE reads through MiXCR, one entry per CDR3 protein. This sample carries tens of thousands of distinct CDR3 sequences, about 10% of them seen once, and the ten largest clones take under 6.5%. The sample taken for sequencing was whole blood. The receptors were gathered from an adult who was a healthcare worker with PCR-confirmed SARS-CoV-2 infection or an uninfected control (not recorded which).

This clonotype has only a few counts. The V call is TRBV19, the J call TRBJ2-7, with 10 bases lining up with TRBD1. Losses at the gene ends were 5 bases for V and 6 bases for J; bases not matched to a gene: 4. The CDR3 contains 13 residues. Germline-derived CDR1 and CDR2 are LNHDA and SQIVND (reference sequence). The CDR3 DNA follows: TGTGCCAGTAGTGCGACAGGGGGCGGCGAGCAGTACTTC. Residues: CASSATGGGEQYF.

The V call is TRBV7-2, the J call TRBJ2-7; D remains ambiguous. CDR3 length: 12 residues. Germline V gene lookup returns CDR1 SGHTA and CDR2 FQGNSA. V was clipped by 5 bases and J by 4 bases, with 9 bases between them. CDR3 bases: TGTGCCAGCAGCCACCCCGCTTACGAGCAGTACTTC. It translates to CASSHPAYEQYF.

This clonotype was picked up one time. The chain is built from TRBV29-1 and TRBJ2-7, with 8 positions matching TRBD2. Germline V lookup: CDR1 SQVTM, CDR2 ANQGSEA. The CDR3 length is 13 residues. V shed 4 bases and J 4 bases; nucleotides not matched to a gene: 6. CDR3 sequence: CSVGREATYEQYF. CDR3 DNA sequence: TGCAGCGTTGGGCGGGAGGCTACTTACGAGCAGTACTTC.

In its sample, this clonotype was seen many times. CDR3 nucleotides: TGTGCCAGCAGTTATCACCCTCAGCCCCAGCATTTT. It specifies CASSYHPQPQHF. The J gene is TRBJ1-5, the V gene TRBV6-2 or TRBV6-3; D is uncertain. Trimming took 3 bases from V and 6 from J, leaving 6 bases between them. This CDR3 has 12 amino acids. CDR1 is MNHEY and CDR2 is SVGEGT in the germline V gene.

V and J are TRBV12-2 and TRBJ2-1. TRBV12-2 is described as a pseudogene. The CDR3 extends over 15 amino acids. The CDR3 region is CASRLGRSSYNEQFF. CDR3 bases: TGTGCAAGTCGCTTAGGCCGAAGCTCCTACAATGAGCAGTTCTTC.

The genes are TRBV9 and TRBJ2-2; D is perhaps TRBD1 or TRBD2 (5 bases each). The CDR3 length is 16 residues. V lost 2 bases, J lost 2 bases, and 13 bases lay in between. The germline V gene has CDR1 SGDLS and CDR2 YYNGEE. CDR3 sequence: CASSVLGGTNTGELFF. Here the CDR3 DNA reads TGTGCCAGCAGCGTCCTTGGGGGAACCAACACCGGGGAGCTGTTTTTT.

This clonotype turned up a few times. V is TRBV29-1 and J is TRBJ2-7; 7 nucleotides align to TRBD2. The ends lost 6 bases at V and 7 bases at J; junction bases unmatched: 6. CDR3 length: 11 amino acids. Germline V gives CDR1 SQVTM, CDR2 ANQGSEA. The CDR3: CSVDPGGEQYF. CDR3 in DNA: TGCAGCGTGGACCCCGGGGGGGAGCAGTACTTC.

This clonotype was detected ten times or more. The V call is TRBV20-1, the J call TRBJ1-1; D not resolved. Trimming removed 6 bases at V and 3 bases at J, with 14 bases between. The germline gives CDR1 DFQATT, CDR2 SNEGSKA (reference sequence). The CDR3 is 13 amino acids. CDR3 region: CSAEMGWDTEAFF. In DNA, the CDR3 is TGCAGTGCGGAGATGGGGTGGGACACTGAAGCTTTCTTT.

This clonotype was observed a handful of times. CDR3 loop: CASTVDPSTDTQYF. The CDR3 region has the DNA TGCGCCAGCACGGTGGACCCTAGCACAGATACGCAGTATTTT. The chain uses TRBV5-1 and TRBJ2-3; D remains ambiguous. V was trimmed by 6 bases and J by 0 bases, leaving 11 bases between them. Germline V lookup: CDR1 SGHRS, CDR2 YFSETQ. This CDR3 contains 14 residues. Together with reference TRBV5-1 and TRBJ2-3, the CDR3 gives the full variable domain: KAGVTQTPRYLIKTRGQQVTLSCSPISGHRSVSWYQQTPGQGLQFLFEYFSETQRNKGNFPGRFSGRQFSNSRSEMNVSTLELGDSALYLCASTVDPSTDTQYFGPGTRLTVL.

This clonotype was observed a few times. This sequence joins TRBV5-1 and TRBJ2-1; 9 bases are shared with TRBD1. The CDR3 is 17 amino acids. The germline CDR1 and CDR2 sequences are SGHRS and YFSETQ. V lost 3 bases to trimming and J lost 3 bases; unmatched junction nucleotides: 10. This CDR3 reads CASSSIGQGSLYNEQFF. In DNA, the CDR3 is TGCGCCAGCAGCTCTATCGGACAGGGGAGCCTCTACAATGAGCAGTTCTTC.

Many counts were recorded for this clonotype. This rearrangement joins TRBV24-1 to TRBJ2-5; perhaps D is TRBD1 or TRBD2 (6 bases each). This CDR3 comprises 14 residues. V was clipped by 5 bases and J by 5 bases, with 14 bases between them. CDR1 and CDR2 from the germline V gene are KGHDR and SFDVKD. In DNA form, the CDR3 reads TGTGCCACCAGTGGTGGGGGGCCCGCGGAGACCCAGTACTTC. This translates into CATSGGGPAETQYF.

This clonotype has a count of ten or more. The rearrangement uses TRBV5-5 and TRBJ2-3; D remains unclear. The germline CDR1 and CDR2 sequences are SGHKS and YYEKEE (reference sequence). The CDR3 totals 12 residues. V lost 4 bases, J lost 2 bases, and 5 bases lay in between. CDR3 nucleotides: TGTGCCAGCAGCGTAAACACAGATACGCAGTATTTT. It encodes CASSVNTDTQYF.

The rearrangement uses TRBV6-5 and TRBJ1-1; D is unclear. V lost 0 bases and J 5 bases, leaving 7 bases between the germline ends. The CDR3 sequence is 13 residues long. Per the germline V gene, CDR1 is MNHEY and CDR2 is SVGAGI. The CDR3 protein is CASSYSGFTEAFF. The CDR3 coding sequence is TGTGCCAGCAGTTACTCGGGGTTTACTGAAGCTTTCTTT.

The chain uses TRBV7-9 and TRBJ1-1; tentative D call: TRBD1 (5 bases). The CDR3 covers 13 residues. Germline-derived CDR1 and CDR2 are SEHNR and FQNEAQ (reference sequence). Trimming took 5 bases from V and 3 from J, leaving 10 bases between them. The CDR3 coding sequence is TGTGCCAGCAGCCCCACGGGGGACACTGAAGCTTTCTTT. It codes for CASSPTGDTEAFF.

There are a few counts of this clonotype. The chain is built from TRBV9 and TRBJ2-5; D ambiguous. The germline V gene has CDR1 SGDLS and CDR2 YYNGEE. The germline V and J ends were trimmed by 0 bases and 2 bases, with 14 bases remaining between them. This CDR3 comprises 16 residues. CDR3 amino acids: CASSVAGSPPQETQYF. CDR3 DNA: TGTGCCAGCAGCGTAGCTGGGTCTCCCCCTCAAGAGACCCAGTACTTC.

Many counts were recorded for this clonotype. The chain combines TRBV10-2 with TRBJ2-1; 8 bases agree with TRBD2. The ends lost 7 bases at V and 4 bases at J; junction bases unmatched: 6. This CDR3 contains 14 residues. Germline CDR1 is WSHSY and CDR2 is SAAADI. The DNA of the CDR3 is TGCGCCAGCAAGGGACTAGGGTTTTACAATGAGCAGTTCTTC. Its protein product is CASKGLGFYNEQFF.

This clonotype was counted a few times. The rearrangement uses TRBV5-6 and TRBJ2-2; tentative D call: TRBD2 (5 bases). Germline CDR1 reads SGHDT; CDR2 reads YYEEEE. Trimming took 7 bases from V and 4 from J, leaving 17 bases between them. The CDR3 totals 15 residues. This chain's CDR3 is CASRSFRRGTGELFF. Written as DNA, the CDR3 is TGTGCCAGCCGTTCCTTTCGCCGGGGCACCGGGGAGCTGTTTTTT.